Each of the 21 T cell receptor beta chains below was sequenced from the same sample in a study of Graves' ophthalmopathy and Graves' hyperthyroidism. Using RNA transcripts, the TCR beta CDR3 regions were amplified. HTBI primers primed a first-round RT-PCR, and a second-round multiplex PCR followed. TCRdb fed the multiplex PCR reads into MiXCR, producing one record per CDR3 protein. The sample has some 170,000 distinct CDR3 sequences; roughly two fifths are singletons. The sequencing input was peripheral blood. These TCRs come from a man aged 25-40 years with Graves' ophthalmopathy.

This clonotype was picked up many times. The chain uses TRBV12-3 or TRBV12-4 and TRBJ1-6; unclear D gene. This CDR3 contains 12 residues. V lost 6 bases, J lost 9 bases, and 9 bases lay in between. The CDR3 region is CASSSRVSPLHF. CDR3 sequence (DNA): TGTGCCAGCAGCTCGAGGGTTTCACCCCTCCACTTT.

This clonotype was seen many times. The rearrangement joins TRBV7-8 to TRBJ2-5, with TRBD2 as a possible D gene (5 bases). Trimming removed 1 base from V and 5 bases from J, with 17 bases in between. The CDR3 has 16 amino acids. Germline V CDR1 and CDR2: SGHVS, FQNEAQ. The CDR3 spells CASSLEVAGGRETQYF. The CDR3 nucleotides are TGTGCCAGCAGCTTAGAGGTCGCGGGTGGTCGGGAGACCCAGTACTTC.

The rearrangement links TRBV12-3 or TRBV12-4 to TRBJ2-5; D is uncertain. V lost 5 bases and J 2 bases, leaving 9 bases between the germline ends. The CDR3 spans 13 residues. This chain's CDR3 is CASSQYEQETQYF. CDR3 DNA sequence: TGTGCCAGCAGTCAATACGAACAAGAGACCCAGTACTTC.

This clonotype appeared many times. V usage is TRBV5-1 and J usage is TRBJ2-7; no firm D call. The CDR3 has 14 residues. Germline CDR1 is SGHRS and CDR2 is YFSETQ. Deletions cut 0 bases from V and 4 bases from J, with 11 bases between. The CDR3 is CASSLGASGYEQYF. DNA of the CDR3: TGCGCCAGCAGCTTGGGGGCCTCCGGGTACGAGCAGTACTTC.

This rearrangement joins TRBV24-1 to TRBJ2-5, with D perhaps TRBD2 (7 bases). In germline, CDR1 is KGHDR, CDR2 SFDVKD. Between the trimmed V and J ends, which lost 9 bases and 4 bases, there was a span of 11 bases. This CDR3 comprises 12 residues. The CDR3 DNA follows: TGTGCCACCCGAGGGGGGGGAGAGACCCAGTACTTC. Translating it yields CATRGGGETQYF.

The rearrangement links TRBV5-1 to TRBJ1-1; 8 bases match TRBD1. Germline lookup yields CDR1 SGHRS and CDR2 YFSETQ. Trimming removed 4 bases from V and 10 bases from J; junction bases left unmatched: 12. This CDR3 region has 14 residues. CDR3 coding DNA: TGCGCCAGCAGCAATGGGGTCCGACAGGGGAGAGCTTTCTTT. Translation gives CASSNGVRQGRAFF.

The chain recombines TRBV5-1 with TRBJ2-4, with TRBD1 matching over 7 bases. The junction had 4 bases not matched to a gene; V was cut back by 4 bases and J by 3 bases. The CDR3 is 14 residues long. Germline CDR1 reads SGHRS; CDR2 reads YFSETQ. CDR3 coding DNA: TGCGCCAGCAGCACCCCAGGGGGCAAAAACATTCAGTACTTC. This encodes CASSTPGGKNIQYF.

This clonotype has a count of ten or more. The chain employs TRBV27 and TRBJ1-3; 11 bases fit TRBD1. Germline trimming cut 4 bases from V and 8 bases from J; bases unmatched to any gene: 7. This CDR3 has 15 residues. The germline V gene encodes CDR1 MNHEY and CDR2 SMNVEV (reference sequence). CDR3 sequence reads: CASSSGQGGGHTIYF. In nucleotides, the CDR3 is TGTGCCAGCAGTTCGGGACAGGGGGGAGGACACACCATATATTTT.

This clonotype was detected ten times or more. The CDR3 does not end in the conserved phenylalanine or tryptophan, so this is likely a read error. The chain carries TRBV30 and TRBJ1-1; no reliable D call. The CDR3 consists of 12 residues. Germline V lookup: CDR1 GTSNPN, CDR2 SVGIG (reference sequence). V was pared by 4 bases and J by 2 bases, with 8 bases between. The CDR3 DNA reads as TGTGCCTGGACTTATGGAAACACTGAAGCTTTCTCT. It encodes CAWTYGNTEAFS.

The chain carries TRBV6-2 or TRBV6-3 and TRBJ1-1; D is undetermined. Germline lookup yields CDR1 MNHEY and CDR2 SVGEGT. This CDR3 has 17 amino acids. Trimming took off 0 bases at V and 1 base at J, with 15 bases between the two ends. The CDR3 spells CASSYSPQLWGNTEAFF. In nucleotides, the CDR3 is TGTGCCAGCAGTTACTCACCTCAATTATGGGGGAACACTGAAGCTTTCTTT.

Here the CDR3 DNA reads TGTGCCAGCAGTCAAGGACTAGCGGGAGTGGCGGAGACCCAGTACTTC. This gives the protein CASSQGLAGVAETQYF. V is TRBV12-3 or TRBV12-4 and J is TRBJ2-5, with 13 nucleotides matching TRBD2. V trimming: 5 bases; J trimming: 5 bases; junction bases outside the gene matches: 8. The CDR3 is made up of 16 amino acids.

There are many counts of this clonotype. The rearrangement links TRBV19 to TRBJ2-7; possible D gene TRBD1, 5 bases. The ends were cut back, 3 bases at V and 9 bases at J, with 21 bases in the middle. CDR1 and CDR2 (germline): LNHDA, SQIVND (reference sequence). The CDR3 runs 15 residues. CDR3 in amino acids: CASSMESDSPKGQYF. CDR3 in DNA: TGTGCCAGTAGTATGGAGTCCGACAGCCCCAAGGGGCAGTACTTC.

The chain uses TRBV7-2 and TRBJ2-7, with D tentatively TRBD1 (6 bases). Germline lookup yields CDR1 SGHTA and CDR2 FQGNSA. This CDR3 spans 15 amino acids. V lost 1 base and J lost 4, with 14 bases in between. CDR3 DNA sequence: TGTGCCAGCAGCTTAGGAGGGGGAGTAGCGTACGAGCAGTACTTC. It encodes CASSLGGGVAYEQYF.

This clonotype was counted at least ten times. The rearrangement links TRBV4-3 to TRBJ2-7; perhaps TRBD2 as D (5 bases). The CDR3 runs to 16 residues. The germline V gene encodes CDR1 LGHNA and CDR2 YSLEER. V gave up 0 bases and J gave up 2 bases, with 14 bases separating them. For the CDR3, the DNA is TGCGCCAGCAGCCAAGAAGTGCACAGCGGAACCTACGAGCAGTACTTC. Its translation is CASSQEVHSGTYEQYF.

The CDR3 coding sequence is TGTGCCAGCCGGGACAGGGCAGACTACGAGCAGTACTTC. Translation: CASRDRADYEQYF. This sequence joins TRBV2 and TRBJ2-7; TRBD1 aligns across 9 bases. Trimming at V came to 8 bases and at J to 3 bases, leaving 5 bases not matched to a gene. The CDR3 sequence is 13 residues long. Germline CDR1 reads SNHLY; CDR2 reads FYNNEI.

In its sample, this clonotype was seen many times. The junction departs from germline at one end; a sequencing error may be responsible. The CDR3 spells CASSSSYSVYERYF. The CDR3 DNA is TGTGCCAGCAGCTCCTCTTACAGTGTCTACGAGCGGTACTTC. This rearrangement joins TRBV7-2 to TRBJ2-7; D not certain. The CDR3 sequence is 14 residues long. CDR1 and CDR2 (germline): SGHTA, FQGNSA.

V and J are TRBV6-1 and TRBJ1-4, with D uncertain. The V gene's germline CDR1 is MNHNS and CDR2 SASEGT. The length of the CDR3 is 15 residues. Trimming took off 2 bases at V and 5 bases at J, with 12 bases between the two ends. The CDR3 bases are TGTGCCAGCAGTGAACAGCTAATACCGAATGAAAAACTGTTTTTT. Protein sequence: CASSEQLIPNEKLFF.

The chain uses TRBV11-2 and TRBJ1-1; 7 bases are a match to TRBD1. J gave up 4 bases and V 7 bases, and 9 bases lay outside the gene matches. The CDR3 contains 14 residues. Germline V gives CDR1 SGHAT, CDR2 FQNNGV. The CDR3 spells CASIRSGGFTEAFF. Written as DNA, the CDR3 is TGTGCCAGCATCAGATCAGGGGGATTCACTGAAGCTTTCTTT.

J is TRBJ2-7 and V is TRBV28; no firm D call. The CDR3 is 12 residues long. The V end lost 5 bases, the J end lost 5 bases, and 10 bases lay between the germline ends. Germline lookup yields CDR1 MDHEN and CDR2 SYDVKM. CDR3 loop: CASSERQHEQYF. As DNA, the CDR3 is TGTGCCAGCAGTGAAAGACAACACGAGCAGTACTTC.

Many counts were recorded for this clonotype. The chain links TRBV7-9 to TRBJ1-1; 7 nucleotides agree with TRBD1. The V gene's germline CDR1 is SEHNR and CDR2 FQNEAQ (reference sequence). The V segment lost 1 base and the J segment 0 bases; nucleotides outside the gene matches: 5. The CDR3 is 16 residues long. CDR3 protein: CASSLGTGVVNTEAFF. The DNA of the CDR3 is TGTGCCAGCAGCTTAGGTACAGGGGTGGTGAACACTGAAGCTTTCTTT.

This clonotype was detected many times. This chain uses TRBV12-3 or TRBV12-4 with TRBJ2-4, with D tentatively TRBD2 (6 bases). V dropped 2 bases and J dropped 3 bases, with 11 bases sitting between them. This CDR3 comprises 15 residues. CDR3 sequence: CASSLYRESKNIQYF. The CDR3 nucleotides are TGTGCCAGCAGTTTATATCGGGAGAGCAAAAACATTCAGTACTTC.